Listed below are T cell receptor beta chains from one sample, sequenced in a study of shared clonotypes between healthy human individuals. The method was immunoSEQ multiplex PCR; TCRdb's version includes in-frame clones alone and lacks a portion of them. The sample has nearly 2 million clones, 85% to 95% seen once; the top ten hold 0.95% to 1.5%. The sample taken for sequencing was naive CD8+ T cells sorted from blood. Source of these receptors: a man younger than 30 in good health. The CDR3 runs from the conserved cysteine through the conserved F or W. D genes are given only for firm matches. Clone size is shown for a subset of rows, as once, few, many or a class of expanded clone.

cdr3_length	d_call	v_call	clone_size	j_call	cdr3_aa	cdr3_nt
17	NA	TRBV13	NA	TRBJ2-1	CASSLVAGDSSYNEQFF	TGTGCCAGCAGCTTAGTTGCAGGGGATAGCTCCTACAATGAGCAGTTCTTC
14	TRBD2	TRBV5-4	NA	TRBJ2-7	CASSPGAGVLEQYF	TGTGCCAGCAGCCCAGGAGCGGGAGTACTCGAGCAGTACTTC
16	NA	TRBV27	NA	TRBJ2-2	CASSFTGARNTGELFF	TGTGCCAGCAGTTTTACAGGTGCTAGAAACACCGGGGAGCTGTTTTTT
13	NA	TRBV10-3	NA	TRBJ2-3	CAISGSMSDTQYF	TGTGCCATCTCAGGTAGCATGTCAGATACGCAGTATTTT
13	NA	TRBV6-6	NA	TRBJ1-6	CATSPGASSPLHF	TGTGCCACCAGTCCGGGGGCCAGTTCACCCCTCCACTTT
16	TRBD1	TRBV5-1	NA	TRBJ2-5	CASSSPGQGAWETQYF	TGCGCCAGCAGCTCACCGGGACAGGGGGCGTGGGAGACCCAGTACTTC
17	TRBD1	TRBV10-3	NA	TRBJ2-5	CAISESTGQGKKETQYF	TGTGCCATCAGTGAGTCGACAGGACAGGGGAAGAAAGAGACCCAGTACTTC
14	NA	TRBV29-1	once	TRBJ2-2	CSITGYLNTGELFF	TGCAGCATCACAGGGTATTTGAACACCGGGGAGCTGTTTTTT
14	NA	TRBV11-2	NA	TRBJ1-1	CASSLGGMNPEAFF	TGTGCCAGCAGCTTAGGAGGGATGAACCCTGAAGCTTTCTTT
15	NA	TRBV27	NA	TRBJ1-1	CASSLSGGAVGEAFF	TGTGCCAGCAGTTTATCGGGAGGGGCGGTGGGTGAAGCTTTCTTT
14	NA	TRBV5-6	NA	TRBJ2-7	CASSSIDRSYEQYF	TGTGCCAGCAGCTCGATTGACAGATCCTACGAGCAGTACTTC
16	NA	TRBV29-1	NA	TRBJ1-4	CSWGGICDATNEKLFF	TGCAGCTGGGGGGGGATATGCGATGCAACTAATGAAAAACTGTTTTTT
10	NA	TRBV6-5	NA	TRBJ2-7	CASTGDEQYF	TGTGCCAGCACGGGGGACGAGCAGTACTTC
14	NA	TRBV6-5	NA	TRBJ2-3	CASSRVGNTDTQYF	TGTGCCAGCAGCCGGGTGGGGAACACAGATACGCAGTATTTT
15	TRBD1	TRBV27	once	TRBJ2-7	CASSYVDRGTYEQYF	TGTGCCAGCAGTTACGTGGACAGGGGTACCTACGAGCAGTACTTC
15	TRBD2	TRBV19	NA	TRBJ2-7	CASSKTSGEAYEQYF	TGTGCCAGTAGTAAAACTAGCGGGGAGGCCTACGAGCAGTACTTC
15	TRBD1	TRBV27	NA	TRBJ1-6	CASSLGQVPNSPLHF	TGTGCCAGCAGTCTCGGACAGGTTCCTAATTCACCCCTCCACTTT
15	TRBD2	TRBV9	NA	TRBJ2-7	CASSSGGGSGYEQYF	TGTGCCAGCAGCTCGGGAGGGGGTAGCGGATACGAGCAGTACTTC
19	NA	TRBV19	NA	TRBJ1-5	CASNPLATSRTTSNQPQHF	TGTGCCAGTAATCCATTAGCCACCTCACGAACGACAAGCAATCAGCCCCAGCATTTT
14	TRBD1	TRBV5-6	NA	TRBJ2-7	CASSFGTGDYEQYF	TGTGCCAGCAGCTTCGGGACAGGGGACTACGAGCAGTACTTC
13	NA	TRBV5-1	NA	TRBJ2-7	CASSPGGPYEQYF	TGCGCCAGCAGTCCAGGAGGCCCCTACGAGCAGTACTTC
13	TRBD2	TRBV28	NA	TRBJ2-5	CASSSGLDSTQYF	TGTGCCAGCAGCTCGGGACTAGACTCGACCCAGTACTTC
18	TRBD2	TRBV7-8	NA	TRBJ2-7	CASSVGLAGSPSSYEQYF	TGTGCCAGCAGCGTTGGACTAGCGGGGTCTCCTTCCTCTTACGAGCAGTACTTC
13	NA	TRBV29-1	NA	TRBJ1-2	CSVEMDSNYGYTF	TGCAGCGTTGAGATGGACAGTAACTATGGCTACACCTTC
12	NA	TRBV11-2	NA	TRBJ2-7	CASSLGGHEQYF	TGTGCCAGCAGCTTGGGGGGCCACGAGCAGTACTTC
16	NA	TRBV7-2	NA	TRBJ2-1	CASSPVGGVIYNEQFF	TGTGCCAGCAGTCCCGTAGGGGGAGTTATTTACAATGAGCAGTTCTTC
15	TRBD1	TRBV5-6	NA	TRBJ2-7	CASSLGRQGDYEQYF	TGTGCCAGCAGCTTAGGGAGACAGGGGGACTACGAGCAGTACTTC
15	TRBD2	TRBV30	NA	TRBJ2-2	CAWRTSGISTGELFF	TGTGCCTGGAGGACTAGCGGGATAAGCACCGGGGAGCTGTTTTTT
14	TRBD1	TRBV29-1	NA	TRBJ2-7	CSVTRTGAFYEQYF	TGCAGCGTTACTAGGACAGGGGCTTTCTACGAGCAGTACTTC
18	TRBD1	TRBV25-1	NA	TRBJ1-4	CASSDFPGQGFVDEKLFF	TGTGCCAGCAGTGACTTTCCGGGACAGGGTTTTGTCGATGAAAAACTGTTTTTT
14	TRBD1	TRBV27	NA	TRBJ1-1	CASRTGGVYTEAFF	TGTGCCAGCAGGACAGGGGGCGTCTACACTGAAGCTTTCTTT
12	TRBD1	TRBV19	NA	TRBJ2-7	CASSGTGGNEYF	TGTGCCAGTTCCGGGACAGGGGGAAATGAGTACTTC
15	TRBD1	TRBV6-5	NA	TRBJ2-7	CASSSWGTGLYEQYF	TGTGCCAGCAGTTCTTGGGGGACAGGGCTTTACGAGCAGTACTTC
12	NA	TRBV7-8	NA	TRBJ2-7	CASSSPRAEQYF	TGTGCCAGCAGCTCTCCCAGGGCCGAGCAGTACTTC
16	NA	TRBV6-1	NA	TRBJ1-6	CASSVSGASYNSPLHF	TGTGCCAGCAGTGTAAGCGGGGCCTCCTATAATTCACCCCTCCACTTT
15	NA	TRBV2	NA	TRBJ1-5	CASSEDVSSNQPQHF	TGTGCCAGCAGTGAAGACGTCTCAAGCAATCAGCCCCAGCATTTT
13	NA	TRBV13	NA	TRBJ2-5	CASSLGKEETQYF	TGTGCCAGCAGCTTAGGGAAGGAAGAGACCCAGTACTTC
14	NA	TRBV7-9	NA	TRBJ2-3	CASSLDPSTDTQYF	TGTGCCAGCAGCTTAGACCCTAGCACAGATACGCAGTATTTT
12	NA	TRBV5-6	NA	TRBJ2-7	CASSTVIYEQYF	TGTGCCAGCAGTACAGTGATCTACGAGCAGTACTTC
15	NA	TRBV13	NA	TRBJ2-2	CASSPGGPNTGELFF	TGTGCCAGCAGCCCCGGGGGGCCCAACACCGGGGAGCTGTTTTTT
15	NA	TRBV27	NA	TRBJ1-6	CASSFSGGGYSPLHF	TGTGCCAGCAGTTTTTCGGGGGGCGGCTATTCACCCCTCCACTTT
17	TRBD2	TRBV9	NA	TRBJ2-3	CASSSRLAGGLTDTQYF	TGTGCCAGCAGCTCTCGACTAGCGGGGGGCCTCACAGATACGCAGTATTTT
13	NA	TRBV10-3	NA	TRBJ2-7	CAISVTDSYEQYF	TGTGCCATCAGTGTAACGGATTCCTACGAGCAGTACTTC
15	TRBD2	TRBV4-1	NA	TRBJ2-7	CASSQSAGGSYEQYF	TGCGCCAGCAGCCAATCGGCGGGAGGATCCTACGAGCAGTACTTC
14	NA	TRBV11-2	NA	TRBJ1-5	CASSFEAGEQPQHF	TGTGCCAGCAGCTTTGAAGCAGGGGAACAGCCCCAGCATTTT
15	TRBD2	TRBV4-1	once	TRBJ2-1	CASSLGGSIYNEQFF	TGCGCCAGCAGCCTAGGCGGGAGCATCTACAATGAGCAGTTCTTC
14	TRBD2	TRBV9	NA	TRBJ2-7	CASSVGGGPYEQYF	TGTGCCAGCAGCGTTGGGGGAGGGCCTTACGAGCAGTACTTC
14	NA	TRBV7-9	NA	TRBJ1-4	CASSWEATNEKLFF	TGTGCCAGCAGCTGGGAAGCAACTAATGAAAAACTGTTTTTT
14	NA	TRBV2	NA	TRBJ2-7	CASIPGHLSYEQYF	TGTGCCAGCATCCCGGGACACTTATCCTACGAGCAGTACTTC
14	NA	TRBV7-9	once	TRBJ2-1	CASSFSATYNEQFF	TGTGCCAGCAGCTTCTCGGCCACCTACAATGAGCAGTTCTTC
17	TRBD1	TRBV28	NA	TRBJ2-7	CASSSPLRQGATYEQYF	TGTGCCAGCAGTTCCCCCCTGAGACAGGGGGCGACCTACGAGCAGTACTTC
14	TRBD2	TRBV19	NA	TRBJ2-7	CASRSLAGEYEQYF	TGTGCCAGTAGGTCTCTAGCGGGAGAATACGAGCAGTACTTC
16	TRBD2	TRBV13	NA	TRBJ2-5	CASSVGTSGSWETQYF	TGTGCCAGCAGCGTAGGGACTAGCGGGAGCTGGGAGACCCAGTACTTC
14	TRBD2	TRBV10-2	NA	TRBJ2-1	CASSPAGGYNEQFF	TGCGCCAGCAGTCCAGCGGGAGGGTACAATGAGCAGTTCTTC
16	TRBD2	TRBV7-6	NA	TRBJ2-7	CASSLGWQGGSYEQYF	TGTGCCAGCAGCTTAGGTTGGCAGGGAGGGTCCTACGAGCAGTACTTC